What follows describes a single T cell receptor (beta chain). Other DNA sequences in this sample translate to the same CDR3. This sample stems from a study of blood T cell repertoires in COVID-19. About the study: There were acute and convalescent COVID-19 samples, and they came from the United States, Italy and Spain. The cDNA or gDNA used as material had been derived from T cells, B-cell-depleted T cells, or PBMCs.

As handled by the study authors: The assay estimated nucleated cells by amplifying reference gene primers. Produced via immunoSEQ multiplex PCR; TCRdb's table is partial and in-frame only. That table gives V, J and clone size, and the DNA gave D and trimming. The data contain 90,000 to 120,000 clones, about 91% of them seen just once; the ten biggest clones take up 6.8%. The J segment lost 4 bases and the V segment lost 5 bases, leaving 3 bases of the junction unmatched. This CDR3 has 13 residues. This TCR derives from a man aged 50 to 59 with active or convalescent COVID-19. V usage is TRBV12-3 or TRBV12-4 and J usage is TRBJ2-7; TRBD1 aligns across 9 bases. The sequenced sample was peripheral blood. CDR3 loop: CASSQGQGYEQYF. The CDR3, as DNA: TGTGCCAGCAGTCAGGGACAGGGTTACGAGCAGTACTTC.